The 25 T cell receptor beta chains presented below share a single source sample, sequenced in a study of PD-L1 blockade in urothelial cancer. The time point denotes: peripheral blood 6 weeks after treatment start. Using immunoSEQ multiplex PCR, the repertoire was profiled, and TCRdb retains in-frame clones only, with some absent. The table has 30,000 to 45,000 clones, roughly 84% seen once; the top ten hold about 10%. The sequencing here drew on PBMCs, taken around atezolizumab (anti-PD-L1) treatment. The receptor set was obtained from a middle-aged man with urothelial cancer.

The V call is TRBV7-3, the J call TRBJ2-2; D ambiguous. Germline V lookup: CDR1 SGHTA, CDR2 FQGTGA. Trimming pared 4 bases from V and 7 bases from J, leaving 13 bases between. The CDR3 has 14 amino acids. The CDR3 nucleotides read TGTGCCAGCAGCTCAACTTCCCCCCACGGGGAGCTGTTTTTT. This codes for CASSSTSPHGELFF.

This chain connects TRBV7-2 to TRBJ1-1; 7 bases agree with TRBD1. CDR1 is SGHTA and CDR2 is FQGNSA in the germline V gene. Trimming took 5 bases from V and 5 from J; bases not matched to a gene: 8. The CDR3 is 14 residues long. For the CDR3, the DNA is TGTGCCAGCAGCGTGACAGGGTGGTGGACTGAAGCTTTCTTT. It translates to CASSVTGWWTEAFF.

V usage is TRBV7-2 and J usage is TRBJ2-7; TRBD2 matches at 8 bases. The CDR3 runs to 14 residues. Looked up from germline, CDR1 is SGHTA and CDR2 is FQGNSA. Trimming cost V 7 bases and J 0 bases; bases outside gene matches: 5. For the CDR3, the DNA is TGTGCCAGCAAGGCCGGGGGGGTCTCCTACGAGCAGTACTTC. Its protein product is CASKAGGVSYEQYF. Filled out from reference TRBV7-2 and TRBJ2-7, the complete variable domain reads GAGVSQSPSNKVTEKGKDVELRCDPISGHTALYWYRQSLGQGLEFLIYFQGNSAPDKSGLPSDRFSAERTGGSVSTLTIQRTQQEDSAVYLCASKAGGVSYEQYFGPGTRLTVT.

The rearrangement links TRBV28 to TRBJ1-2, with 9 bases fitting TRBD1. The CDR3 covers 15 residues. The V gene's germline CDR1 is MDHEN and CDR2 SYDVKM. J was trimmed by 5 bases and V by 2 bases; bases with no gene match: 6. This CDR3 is CASSLGGQGFYGYTF. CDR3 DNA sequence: TGTGCCAGCAGTTTAGGCGGACAGGGGTTTTATGGCTACACCTTC.

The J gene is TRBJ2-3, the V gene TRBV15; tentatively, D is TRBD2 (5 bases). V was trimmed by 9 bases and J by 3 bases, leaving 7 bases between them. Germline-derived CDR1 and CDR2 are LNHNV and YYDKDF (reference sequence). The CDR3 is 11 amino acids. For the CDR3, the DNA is TGTGCCACGGAGGAGACAGATACGCAGTATTTT. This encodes CATEETDTQYF.

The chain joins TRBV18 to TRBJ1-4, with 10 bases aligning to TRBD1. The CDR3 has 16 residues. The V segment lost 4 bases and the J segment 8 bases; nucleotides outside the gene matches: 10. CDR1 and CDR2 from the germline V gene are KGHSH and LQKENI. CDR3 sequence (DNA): TGTGCCAGCTCACAAGACCGACAGGGGGCAGGGGAAAAACTGTTTTTT. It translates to CASSQDRQGAGEKLFF.

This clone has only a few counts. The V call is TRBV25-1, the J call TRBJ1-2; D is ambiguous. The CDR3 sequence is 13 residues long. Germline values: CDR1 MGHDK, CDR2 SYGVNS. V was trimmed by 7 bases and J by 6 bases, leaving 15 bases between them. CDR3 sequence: CASNGASGNGYTF. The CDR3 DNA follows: TGTGCCAGCAACGGTGCCTCGGGGAATGGCTACACCTTC.

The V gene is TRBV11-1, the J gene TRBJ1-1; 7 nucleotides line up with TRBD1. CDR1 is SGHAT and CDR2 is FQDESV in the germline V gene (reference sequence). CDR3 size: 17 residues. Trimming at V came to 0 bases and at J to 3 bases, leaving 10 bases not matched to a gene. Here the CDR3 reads CASSLAGFTGVDTEAFF. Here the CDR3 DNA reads TGTGCCAGCAGCTTAGCGGGCTTTACAGGGGTGGACACTGAAGCTTTCTTT.

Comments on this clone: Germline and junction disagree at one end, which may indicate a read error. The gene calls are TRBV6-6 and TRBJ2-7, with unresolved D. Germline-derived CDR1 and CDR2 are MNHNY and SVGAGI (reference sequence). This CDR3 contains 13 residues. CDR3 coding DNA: TGTGCCAGCTATGAGCAGCGCTCCGACGAGCAGTACTTC. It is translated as CASYEQRSDEQYF.

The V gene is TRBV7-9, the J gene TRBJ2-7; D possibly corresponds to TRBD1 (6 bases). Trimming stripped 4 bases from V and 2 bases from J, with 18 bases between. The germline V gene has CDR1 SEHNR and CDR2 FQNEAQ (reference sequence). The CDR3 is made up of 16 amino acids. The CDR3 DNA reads TGTGCCAGCAGCTCCCCGGGCAGGGGTCCCACCTACGAGCAGTACTTC. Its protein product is CASSSPGRGPTYEQYF.

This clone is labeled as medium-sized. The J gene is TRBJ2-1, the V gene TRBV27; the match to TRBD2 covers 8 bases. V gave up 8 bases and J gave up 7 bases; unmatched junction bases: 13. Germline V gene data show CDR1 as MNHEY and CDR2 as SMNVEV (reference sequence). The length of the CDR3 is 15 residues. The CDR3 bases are TGTGCCAGCTCTGGGGGAGCGGGAGTTAGGAATGAGCAGTTCTTC. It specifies CASSGGAGVRNEQFF.

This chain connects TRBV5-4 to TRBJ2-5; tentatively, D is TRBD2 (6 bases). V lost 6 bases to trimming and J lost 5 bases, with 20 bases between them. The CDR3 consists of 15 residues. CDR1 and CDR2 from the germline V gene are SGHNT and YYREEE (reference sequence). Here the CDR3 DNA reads TGTGCCAGCACCGGGGCGGGCAGGGCGGGGGAGACCCAGTACTTC. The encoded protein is CASTGAGRAGETQYF.

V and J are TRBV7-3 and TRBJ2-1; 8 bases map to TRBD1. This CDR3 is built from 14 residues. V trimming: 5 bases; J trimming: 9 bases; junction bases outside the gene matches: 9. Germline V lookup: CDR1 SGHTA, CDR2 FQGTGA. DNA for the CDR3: TGTGCCAGCAGCCCCGGACAGGGAAATGGTGAGCAGTTCTTC. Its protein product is CASSPGQGNGEQFF.

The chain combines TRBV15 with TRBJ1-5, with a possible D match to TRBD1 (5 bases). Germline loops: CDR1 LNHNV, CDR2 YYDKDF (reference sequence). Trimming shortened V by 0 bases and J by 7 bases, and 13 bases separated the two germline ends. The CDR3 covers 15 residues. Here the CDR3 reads CATSREAQDLQPQHF. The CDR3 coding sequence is TGTGCCACCAGCAGAGAGGCACAGGACCTGCAGCCCCAGCATTTT.

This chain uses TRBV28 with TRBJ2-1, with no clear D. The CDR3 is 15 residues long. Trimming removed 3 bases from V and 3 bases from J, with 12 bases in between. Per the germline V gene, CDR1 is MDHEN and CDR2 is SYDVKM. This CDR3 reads CASSFTGGNYNEQFF. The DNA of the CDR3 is TGTGCCAGCAGTTTCACCGGCGGCAACTACAATGAGCAGTTCTTC.

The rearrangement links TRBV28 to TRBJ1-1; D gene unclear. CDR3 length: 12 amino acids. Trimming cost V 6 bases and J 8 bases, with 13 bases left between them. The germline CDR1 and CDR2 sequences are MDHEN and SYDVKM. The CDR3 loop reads CASRTVPVEAFF. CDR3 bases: TGTGCCAGCAGAACCGTTCCGGTGGAAGCTTTCTTT.

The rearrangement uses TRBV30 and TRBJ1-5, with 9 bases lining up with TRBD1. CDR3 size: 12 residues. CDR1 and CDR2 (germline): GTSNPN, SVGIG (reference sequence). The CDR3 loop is CATGQGRQPQHF. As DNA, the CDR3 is TGTGCAACGGGACAGGGTAGACAGCCCCAGCATTTT.

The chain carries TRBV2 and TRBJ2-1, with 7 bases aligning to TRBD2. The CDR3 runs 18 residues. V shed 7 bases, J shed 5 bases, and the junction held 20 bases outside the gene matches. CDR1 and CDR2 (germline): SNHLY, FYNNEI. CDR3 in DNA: TGTGCCAGCACCCTGGCAGTGAGAAGGGTCCTAGCGGACAATGAGCAGTTCTTC. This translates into CASTLAVRRVLADNEQFF.

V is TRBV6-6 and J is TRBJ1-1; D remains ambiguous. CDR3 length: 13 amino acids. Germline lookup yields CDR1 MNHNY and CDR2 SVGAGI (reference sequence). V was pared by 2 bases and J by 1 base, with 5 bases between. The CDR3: CASSYLSNTEAFF. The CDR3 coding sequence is TGTGCCAGCAGTTACCTGTCGAACACTGAAGCTTTCTTT.

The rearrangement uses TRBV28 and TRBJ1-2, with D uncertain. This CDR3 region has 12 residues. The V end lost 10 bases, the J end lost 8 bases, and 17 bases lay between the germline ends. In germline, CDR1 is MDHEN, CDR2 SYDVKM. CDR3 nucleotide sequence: TGTGCCATCTCGCCAGGCCCAAGGGGCTACACCTTC. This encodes CAISPGPRGYTF.

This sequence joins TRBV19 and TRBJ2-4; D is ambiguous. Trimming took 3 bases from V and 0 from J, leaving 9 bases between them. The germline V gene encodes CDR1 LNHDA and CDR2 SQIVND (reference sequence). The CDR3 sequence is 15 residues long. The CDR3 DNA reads TGTGCCAGTAGTATGCTGGCCATAGCCAAAAACATTCAGTACTTC. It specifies CASSMLAIAKNIQYF.

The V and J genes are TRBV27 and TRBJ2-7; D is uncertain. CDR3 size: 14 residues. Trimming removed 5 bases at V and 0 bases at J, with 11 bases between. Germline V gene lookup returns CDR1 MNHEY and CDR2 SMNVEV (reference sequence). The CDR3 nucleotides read TGTGCCAGCAGTACCCGGTCGGGCTCCTACGAGCAGTACTTC. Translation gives CASSTRSGSYEQYF.

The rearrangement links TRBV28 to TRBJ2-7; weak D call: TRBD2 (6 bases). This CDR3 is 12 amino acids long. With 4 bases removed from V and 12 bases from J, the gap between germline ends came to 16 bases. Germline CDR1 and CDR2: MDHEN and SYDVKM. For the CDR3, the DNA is TGTGCCAGCAGTTCCACCTCGGACGGGAGGTACTTC. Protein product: CASSSTSDGRYF.

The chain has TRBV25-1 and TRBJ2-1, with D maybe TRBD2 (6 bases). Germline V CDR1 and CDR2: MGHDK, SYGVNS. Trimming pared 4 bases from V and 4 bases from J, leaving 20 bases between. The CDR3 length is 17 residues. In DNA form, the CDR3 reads TGTGCCAGCAGTGCCCCCTCTAGCGTCAAACGATACAATGAGCAGTTCTTC. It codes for CASSAPSSVKRYNEQFF.

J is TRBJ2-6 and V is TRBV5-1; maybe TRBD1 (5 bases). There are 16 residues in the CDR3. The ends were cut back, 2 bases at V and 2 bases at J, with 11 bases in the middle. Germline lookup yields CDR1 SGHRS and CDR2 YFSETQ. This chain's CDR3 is CASSLTGTTGANVLTF. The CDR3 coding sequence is TGCGCCAGCAGCTTAACAGGAACCACTGGGGCCAACGTCCTGACTTTC.